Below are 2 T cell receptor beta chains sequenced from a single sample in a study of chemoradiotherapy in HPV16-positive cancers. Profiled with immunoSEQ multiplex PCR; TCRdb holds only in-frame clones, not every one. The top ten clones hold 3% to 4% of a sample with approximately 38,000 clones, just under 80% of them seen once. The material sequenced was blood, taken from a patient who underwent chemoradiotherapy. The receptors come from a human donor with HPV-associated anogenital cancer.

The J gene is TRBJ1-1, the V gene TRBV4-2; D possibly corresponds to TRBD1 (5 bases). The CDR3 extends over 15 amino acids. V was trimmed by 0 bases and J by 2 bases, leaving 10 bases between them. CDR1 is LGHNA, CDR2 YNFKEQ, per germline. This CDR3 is CASSQDLGGNTEAFF. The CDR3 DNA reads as TGTGCCAGCAGCCAAGACTTGGGGGGTAACACTGAAGCTTTCTTT.

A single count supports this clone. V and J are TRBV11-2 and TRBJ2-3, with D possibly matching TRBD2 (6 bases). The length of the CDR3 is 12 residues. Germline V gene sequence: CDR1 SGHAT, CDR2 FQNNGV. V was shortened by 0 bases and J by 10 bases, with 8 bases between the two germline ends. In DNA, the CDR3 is TGTGCCAGCAGCTTAGATACGGGGGCGCAGTATTTT. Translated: CASSLDTGAQYF.